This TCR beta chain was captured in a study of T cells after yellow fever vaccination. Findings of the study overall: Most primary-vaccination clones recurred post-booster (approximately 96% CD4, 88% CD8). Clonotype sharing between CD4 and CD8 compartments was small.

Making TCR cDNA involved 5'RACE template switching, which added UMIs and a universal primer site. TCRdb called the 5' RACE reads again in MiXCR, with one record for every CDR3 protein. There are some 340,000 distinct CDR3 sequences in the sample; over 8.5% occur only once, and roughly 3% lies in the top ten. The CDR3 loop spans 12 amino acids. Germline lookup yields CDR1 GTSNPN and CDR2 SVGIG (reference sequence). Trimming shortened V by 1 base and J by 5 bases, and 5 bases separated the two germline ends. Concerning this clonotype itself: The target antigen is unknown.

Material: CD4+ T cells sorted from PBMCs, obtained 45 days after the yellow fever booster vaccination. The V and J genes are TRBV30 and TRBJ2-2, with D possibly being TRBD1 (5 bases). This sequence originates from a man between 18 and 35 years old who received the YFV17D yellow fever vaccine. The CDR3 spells CAWSEGTGELFF. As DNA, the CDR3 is TGTGCCTGGAGTGAGGGGACCGGGGAGCTGTTTTTT. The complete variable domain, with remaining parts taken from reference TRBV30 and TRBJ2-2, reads SQTIHQWPATLVQPVGSPLSLECTVEGTSNPNLYWYRQAAGRGLQLLFYSVGIGQISSEVPQNLSASRPQDRQFILSSKKLLLSDSGFYLCAWSEGTGELFFGEGSRLTVL.